The sequence of this TCR beta chain was determined in a study of T cell responses to AZD1222 COVID-19 vaccine. Overall study context: The study pooled second doses at about 4 or about 12 weeks.

Points on this clone: Its antigen is unknown.

Method: immunoSEQ multiplex PCR; TCRdb's copy keeps in-frame clones and lacks some. The sample holds about 150,000 clones; under 95% are singletons and the top ten take about 20%. Study results and caveats: Scientists sampled the repertoires only once the peak T cell response had passed. Clonal diversity was possibly underestimated; the donors were predominantly white British and more often female. Increases in Spike-specific TCR breadth and depth were seen after two AZD1222 doses.

Trimming took 2 bases from V and 8 from J, leaving 10 bases between them. The CDR3 length is 13 residues. Germline V CDR1 and CDR2: SGHTA, FQGNSA. Material: peripheral blood, obtained on day 0 of AZD1222 vaccination. The chain is built from TRBV7-2 and TRBJ1-5; D is undetermined. The sequence was collected from an adult in good health. The CDR3 protein is CASSLLGLEPQHF. CDR3 coding DNA: TGTGCCAGCAGCTTATTAGGCTTGGAGCCCCAGCATTTT.